Presented here are 9 T cell receptor beta chains from one specimen sequenced in a study of T cell repertoires in cytomegalovirus infection. TCRdb recomputed calls from the reads with MiXCR, one row per CDR3 protein. The table shows 200,000 to 300,000 distinct CDR3 sequences, with roughly 10% occurring only once. Sequenced: PBMCs. These receptors all come from a human donor in good health (CMV status not recorded). Some clones in this sample may be carry-over from other donors' samples.

In this sample, this clonotype turned up a few times. V is TRBV12-3 or TRBV12-4 and J is TRBJ1-4; D not resolved. V was clipped by 8 bases and J by 0 bases, with 7 bases between them. The CDR3 is made up of 13 amino acids. This CDR3 is CASGGTTNEKLFF. The CDR3 nucleotides read TGTGCCAGCGGTGGAACAACTAATGAAAAACTGTTTTTT.

There are many counts of this clonotype. The CDR3 loop reads CASSLRQGISNQPQHF. The DNA for the CDR3 is TGTGCCAGCAGTCTCCGACAGGGGATAAGCAATCAGCCCCAGCATTTT. The V and J genes are TRBV28 and TRBJ1-5, with 8 bases aligning to TRBD1. The trim removed 5 bases at V and 1 base at J, leaving 7 bases unmatched. The germline V gene encodes CDR1 MDHEN and CDR2 SYDVKM. The CDR3 runs 16 residues.

This clonotype has just a few counts. J is TRBJ1-1 and V is TRBV28; D is undetermined. The germline V gene encodes CDR1 MDHEN and CDR2 SYDVKM. There are 16 residues in the CDR3. The V end was cut by 2 bases, the J end by 3 bases, with 16 bases between. In nucleotides, the CDR3 is TGTGCCAGCAGTTTAAGGGCCAGATTGATAGACACTGAAGCTTTCTTT. Its protein is CASSLRARLIDTEAFF.

The chain is built from TRBV6-2 or TRBV6-3 and TRBJ2-1, with D unclear. The length of the CDR3 is 13 residues. Germline CDR1 reads MNHEY; CDR2 reads SVGEGT. Trimming left V 1 base short and J 5 bases short, with 6 bases between. CDR3 coding DNA: TGTGCCAGCAGTTACTGGGCTGACAATGAGCAGTTCTTC. Translation gives CASSYWADNEQFF.

The sample holds many counts of this clonotype. This CDR3 is CASSTDNEQFF. The CDR3 DNA reads TGTGCCAGCAGCACAGATAATGAGCAGTTCTTC. The J gene is TRBJ2-1, the V gene TRBV11-3; D gene uncertain. The germline V and J ends were trimmed by 5 bases and 7 bases, with 6 bases remaining between them. Germline V gene sequence: CDR1 SGHNT, CDR2 YENEEA. The CDR3 sequence is 11 residues long.

By share of the sample, this clonotype is medium-sized. The chain joins TRBV7-2 to TRBJ1-1; D is possibly TRBD1 (5 bases). The ends were cut back, 3 bases at V and 0 bases at J, with 8 bases in the middle. Per germline, CDR1 SGHTA and CDR2 FQGNSA. The CDR3 is 14 residues long. The CDR3 loop reads CASSFNRLNTEAFF. CDR3 DNA sequence: TGTGCCAGCAGCTTTAACAGGTTGAACACTGAAGCTTTCTTT.

The table lists this clonotype with a few counts. The V gene is TRBV28, the J gene TRBJ1-5, with D possibly being TRBD1 (5 bases). Per the germline V gene, CDR1 is MDHEN and CDR2 is SYDVKM. V lost 8 bases and J 9 bases, leaving 17 bases between the germline ends. CDR3 length: 13 amino acids. CDR3 amino acids: CASGGGPSLPQHF. The CDR3 region has the DNA TGTGCCAGCGGGGGAGGACCGAGCTTGCCCCAGCATTTT.

As DNA, the CDR3 is TGTGCCAGCAGTTCTAGGGGAAGCGGGAACACTGAAGCTTTCTTT. Protein product: CASSSRGSGNTEAFF. V gene TRBV12-3 or TRBV12-4 combines with J gene TRBJ1-1; TRBD1 is a possible D gene (5 bases). Trimming left V 4 bases short and J 1 base short, with 13 bases between. The CDR3 is 15 amino acids.

This clonotype was seen repeatedly, ten times or more. This chain uses TRBV6-8 with TRBJ2-1; the match to TRBD2 covers 8 bases. This CDR3 has 13 amino acids. V lost 10 bases, J lost 8 bases, and 10 bases stayed unmatched. CDR1 and CDR2 from the germline V gene are MNHGY and SAAAGT. CDR3 in DNA: TGTGCCACCGGGGGGGATCTGAACGATGAGCAGTTCTTC. This encodes CATGGDLNDEQFF.